There are many counts of the clone carrying this TCR beta chain. Its target is unknown. Time point of the sample: sample taken at primary tumor resection. Unsorted whole RNA of tumor, nontumor lung or frozen PBMC was sequenced. Every TCR cDNA molecule carried a tag that served as a unique molecular identifier. Using its own MiXCR run on the 5' RACE reads, TCRdb lists one record per CDR3 protein. The table records 3,000 to 4,500 distinct CDR3 sequences, roughly 18% of them present only once. V lost 1 base and J 8 bases, leaving 11 bases between the germline ends. The CDR3 is made up of 13 amino acids. Germline CDR1 reads LGHDT; CDR2 reads YNNKEL (reference sequence). The sample originates from a study of spatial heterogeneity in lung cancer. On the study more broadly: Unique TCR and UMI combinations averaged more than ten appearances each in raw reads. Study-level findings and limits: More often at tumor resection than at routine follow-up, ubiquitous expanded tumor TCRs were detected in the blood.

The rearrangement uses TRBV3-1 and TRBJ1-2; D is ambiguous. The receptor was isolated from a male donor with early-stage non-small cell lung cancer. Sequencing used PBMCs, obtained at surgery. The CDR3: CASSQGHQEGYTF. The CDR3 DNA is TGTGCCAGCAGCCAAGGACATCAGGAGGGCTACACCTTC.